This T cell receptor (beta chain) is from a study of cytomegalovirus exposure and HLA in healthy donors. Trimming removed 4 bases at V and 4 bases at J, with 10 bases between. This CDR3 is built from 14 residues. Germline V gene data show CDR1 as WNHNN and CDR2 as SYGVQD (reference sequence). The repertoire was sequenced with immunoSEQ multiplex PCR; TCRdb's copy has only in-frame clones and lacks some. The data hold roughly 62,000 clones, with about 95% observed a single time. V usage is TRBV10-1 and J usage is TRBJ2-2; D is perhaps TRBD2 (6 bases). The source of this sequence is a man in his late teens or twenties in good health and CMV-seronegative. The sequencing input was PBMCs. The CDR3 DNA is TGCGCCAGCAGTGCGGGGGTGGTCACCGGGGAGCTGTTTTTT. Protein sequence: CASSAGVVTGELFF.